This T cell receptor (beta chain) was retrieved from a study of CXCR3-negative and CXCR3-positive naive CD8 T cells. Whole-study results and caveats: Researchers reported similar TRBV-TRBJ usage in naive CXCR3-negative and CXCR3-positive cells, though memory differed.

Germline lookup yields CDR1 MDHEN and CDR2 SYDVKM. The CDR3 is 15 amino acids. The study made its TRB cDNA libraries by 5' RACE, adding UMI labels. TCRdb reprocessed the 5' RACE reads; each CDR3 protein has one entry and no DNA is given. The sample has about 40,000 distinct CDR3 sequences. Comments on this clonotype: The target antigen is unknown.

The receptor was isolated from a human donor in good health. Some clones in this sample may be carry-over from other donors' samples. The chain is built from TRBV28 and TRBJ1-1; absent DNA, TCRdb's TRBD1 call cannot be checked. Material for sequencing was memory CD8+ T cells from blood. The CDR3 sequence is CASRISTGAVTEAFF.